This T cell receptor beta chain was captured by sequencing in a study of vaccination effects on CD4 cells after COVID-19. Whole-study context: Under the ViraFEST assay, PBMC were stimulated with viral peptide pools so that antigen-specific CD4+ T cells expanded. Sequencing was performed afterwards. Post-vaccine sampling occurred a median 72 days after the second dose. Wells of 1.5 million to 2 million PBMC each were grown with 10 IU/ml IL-2 and roughly 10 ug/ml peptides.

The repertoire was sequenced with immunoSEQ multiplex PCR; TCRdb's copy has only in-frame clones and lacks some. The sample yields roughly 46,000 clones, about 74% seen once. Per germline, CDR1 ENHRY and CDR2 SYGVKD. The CDR3 spans 17 residues. Trimming took off 8 bases at V and 0 bases at J, with 19 bases between the two ends. Subsequent to less than 13 days of culture, CD4+ T cells were isolated. The individual was infected with SARS-CoV-2 between March and December 2020, as confirmed by PCR. Participants received two doses of either the BNT162b2 or mRNA-1273 vaccine. On both days 3 and 7, half of the culture medium was replaced with IL-2 medium. For this clone: Its antigen remains unknown.

The chain has TRBV10-3 and TRBJ2-2, with D tentatively TRBD2 (6 bases). The sequenced sample was CD4+ T cells from PBMCs cultured without peptide, obtained after COVID-19 vaccination. The TCR was taken from a human donor who had a prior SARS-CoV-2 infection. DNA for the CDR3: TGTGCCATCGGAGGTAGCGGCCTTACCGCGAACACCGGGGAGCTGTTTTTT. It translates to CAIGGSGLTANTGELFF.